One and the same sample provided the 25 T cell receptor beta chains below, sequenced in a study of blood T cells in healthy people across ages. With a J-beta primer mix and a sample-barcoded 5' primer, a second PCR ran about 7 to 12 cycles. Each CDR3 protein is one row after TCRdb ran MiXCR on the 5' RACE reads. The sample holds roughly 800,000 distinct CDR3 sequences, 25% seen once. The same sample was also used in a study of T cells of mothers and their children.

The sample was blood. The source of these receptors is a boy aged 5-17 years in good health.

The genes are TRBV14 and TRBJ1-2; D is possibly TRBD1 (5 bases). In germline, CDR1 is SGHDN, CDR2 FVKESK. Trimming left V 2 bases short and J 13 bases short, with 14 bases between. This CDR3 has 12 amino acids. CDR3 loop: CASSQSQGRCTF. CDR3 bases: TGTGCCAGCAGCCAATCCCAGGGTAGATGCACCTTC.

A word on this clonotype: At one of its ends the junction is not consistent with the germline gene, which may arise from a read error. This chain connects TRBV7-8 to TRBJ2-3; perhaps TRBD1 as D (6 bases). The CDR3 spans 17 residues. Germline V lookup: CDR1 SGHVS, CDR2 FQNEAQ. The CDR3 DNA reads TGCGCCAGCAGCTTAGGGGTGGACAGCCCGGCACGAGATACGCAGTATTTT. As protein: CASSLGVDSPARDTQYF.

In its sample, this clonotype was seen a few times. The chain links TRBV12-3 or TRBV12-4 to TRBJ2-7; D might be TRBD1 (5 bases). V dropped 5 bases and J dropped 5 bases, with 16 bases sitting between them. This CDR3 is 14 amino acids long. The CDR3 coding sequence is TGTGCCAGCAGTCGTCAGGGTCCCCTCAACGAGCAGTACTTC. It encodes CASSRQGPLNEQYF.

The chain has TRBV6-1 and TRBJ2-1; tentatively, D is TRBD2 (7 bases). From germline, CDR1 is MNHNS and CDR2 SASEGT. V lost 4 bases, J lost 7 bases, and 23 bases lay in between. There are 17 residues in the CDR3. The CDR3 here is CASSGSSLGGQWNEQFF. The CDR3, as DNA: TGTGCCAGCAGTGGGTCCTCGTTGGGGGGGCAATGGAATGAGCAGTTCTTC.

The rearrangement joins TRBV4-1 to TRBJ2-3; TRBD1 aligns across 8 bases. The V and J ends lost 1 base and 3 bases, in that order; junction bases with no gene match: 12. Germline lookup yields CDR1 MGHRA and CDR2 YSYEKL. The CDR3 spans 18 residues. CDR3 sequence: CASSQVRPGTGYTDTQYF. The DNA for the CDR3 is TGCGCCAGCAGCCAAGTACGACCCGGGACAGGCTATACAGATACGCAGTATTTT.

V and J are TRBV29-1 and TRBJ2-1, with TRBD2 matching 10 bases. Losses at the gene ends were 0 bases for V and 4 bases for J; bases not matched to a gene: 3. Germline V gives CDR1 SQVTM, CDR2 ANQGSEA. This CDR3 comprises 15 residues. The CDR3 region has the DNA TGCAGCGTTGAAGAACTAGCGGGGAAGTACAATGAGCAGTTCTTC. It yields the protein CSVEELAGKYNEQFF.

This clonotype was detected only a few times. V is TRBV29-1 and J is TRBJ1-2; the match to TRBD1 covers 7 bases. Trimming at V came to 4 bases and at J to 7 bases, leaving 3 bases not matched to a gene. The CDR3 runs 11 residues. Germline CDR1 is SQVTM and CDR2 is ANQGSEA. The CDR3 protein is CSVGDRGGYTF. The CDR3 nucleotides are TGCAGCGTTGGGGACAGAGGTGGCTACACCTTC.

The chain combines TRBV27 with TRBJ2-7, with 7 bases aligning to TRBD1. After removal of 8 bases from V and 3 bases from J, the junction contained 7 bases not matched to a gene. CDR1 is MNHEY, CDR2 SMNVEV, per germline (reference sequence). The CDR3 spans 13 residues. CDR3 DNA sequence: TGTGCCAGCGGACGGGGACAGTACTACGAGCAGTACTTC. This codes for CASGRGQYYEQYF.

The chain couples TRBV7-9 to TRBJ2-6; the D gene is possibly TRBD2 (5 bases). The V end was cut by 6 bases, the J end by 1 base, with 13 bases between. Germline CDR1 is SEHNR and CDR2 is FQNEAQ (reference sequence). This CDR3 comprises 16 residues. The CDR3 here is CASRKGSFSGANVLTF. The CDR3 bases are TGTGCCAGCAGAAAAGGGAGCTTTTCTGGGGCCAACGTCCTGACTTTC.

CDR3 protein: CASSLPPNPSTDTQYF. In DNA, the CDR3 is TGTGCCAGCAGCTTACCTCCAAATCCTAGCACAGATACGCAGTATTTT. V is TRBV7-6 and J is TRBJ2-3; D call uncertain. The ends were cut back, 2 bases at V and 0 bases at J, with 12 bases in the middle. Germline CDR1 reads SGHVS; CDR2 reads FNYEAQ. The CDR3 contains 16 residues.

The chain employs TRBV6-5 and TRBJ2-5; 10 bases map to TRBD2. The length of the CDR3 is 15 residues. Per the germline V gene, CDR1 is MNHEY and CDR2 is SVGAGI. V dropped 7 bases and J dropped 1; count of bases not matched to a gene: 6. The DNA for the CDR3 is TGTGCCAGCAAAGGGCTAGCGGGGGCCCAAGAGACCCAGTACTTC. Amino acids: CASKGLAGAQETQYF.

The chain carries TRBV6-4 and TRBJ2-1; no clear D gene. With the DNA end fitting TRBJ2-7 better, the J assignment may be wrong. This CDR3 region has 14 residues. Looked up from germline, CDR1 is MRHNA and CDR2 is SNTAGT. The CDR3 protein is CASSDSTRYYEQYF. The CDR3 DNA reads as TGTGCCAGCAGTGACTCGACAAGATACTACGAGCAGTACTTC.

There are a few counts of this clonotype. The rearrangement joins TRBV4-1 to TRBJ1-1, with D perhaps matching TRBD1 (5 bases). Germline V lookup: CDR1 MGHRA, CDR2 YSYEKL. Trimming cost V 0 bases and J 1 base, with 12 bases left between them. The CDR3 is 16 amino acids. The CDR3: CASSQDVGRANTEAFF. For the CDR3, the DNA is TGCGCCAGCAGCCAAGATGTGGGCAGGGCGAACACTGAAGCTTTCTTT.

This clonotype has only a few counts. The chain uses TRBV29-1 and TRBJ2-7; 8 nucleotides agree with TRBD1. The germline V gene has CDR1 SQVTM and CDR2 ANQGSEA. This CDR3 is built from 14 residues. V gave up 4 bases and J gave up 2 bases; unmatched junction bases: 7. The CDR3 region is CSVASGTGAYEQYF. CDR3 coding DNA: TGCAGCGTTGCCTCCGGGACAGGCGCCTACGAGCAGTACTTC.

The CDR3 coding sequence is TGTGCCAGCAGCCAACCGTGGGGTGAGCAGTTCTTC. Translating it yields CASSQPWGEQFF. V is TRBV14 and J is TRBJ2-1, with no clear D. V lost 2 bases, J lost 9 bases, and 8 bases lay in between. The CDR3 runs 12 residues. Germline loops: CDR1 SGHDN, CDR2 FVKESK.

The chain couples TRBV5-7 to TRBJ2-7; 12 positions match TRBD2. TRBV5-7 is designated an ORF whose function remains uncertain. J was trimmed by 4 bases and V by 4 bases; bases with no gene match: 0. CDR3 length equals 13 residues. The CDR3 DNA follows: TGTGCCAGCAGCGGACTAGCGGGGTACGAGCAGTACTTC. This gives the protein CASSGLAGYEQYF.

This clonotype occurred a few times. The chain employs TRBV7-9 and TRBJ2-5; no definite D call. This CDR3 is 15 amino acids long. Deletions cut 1 base from V and 4 bases from J, with 13 bases between. From germline, CDR1 is SEHNR and CDR2 FQNEAQ (reference sequence). In nucleotides, the CDR3 is TGTGCCAGCAGCTTAGATCTAGTTATTTCAGAGACCCAGTACTTC. Its translation is CASSLDLVISETQYF. Combining the CDR3 with reference TRBV7-9 and TRBJ2-5 gives the whole variable domain DTGVSQNPRHKITKRGQNVTFRCDPISEHNRLYWYRQTLGQGPEFLTYFQNEAQLEKSRLLSDRFSAERPKGSFSTLEIQRTEQGDSAMYLCASSLDLVISETQYFGPGTRLLVL.

This clonotype came up a few times. This sequence joins TRBV24-1 and TRBJ1-1; TRBD1 aligns across 7 bases. Germline CDR1 is KGHDR and CDR2 is SFDVKD. With V trimmed by 6 bases and J by 1 base, 4 bases remained unmatched. The CDR3 is 14 residues long. The CDR3 DNA sequence: TGTGCCACCAGTCTGACAGGGACGAACACTGAAGCTTTCTTT. This gives the protein CATSLTGTNTEAFF.

The chain links TRBV12-3 or TRBV12-4 to TRBJ1-5; D is possibly TRBD1 (6 bases). Deletions cut 6 bases from V and 7 bases from J, with 19 bases between. The CDR3 spans 15 residues. The CDR3 sequence is CASRSPGAPQQPQHF. The DNA of the CDR3 is TGTGCCAGCAGGTCTCCGGGGGCCCCACAACAGCCCCAGCATTTT.

The CDR3 DNA sequence: TGCAGTGCTAGGGGACTAGCGGGAGGGATAGCCAAAAACATTCAGTACTTC. Its protein is CSARGLAGGIAKNIQYF. The chain carries TRBV20-1 and TRBJ2-4, with TRBD2 matching 16 bases. The CDR3 length is 17 residues. Trimming took 3 bases from V and 0 from J; bases not matched to a gene: 2. From germline, CDR1 is DFQATT and CDR2 SNEGSKA (reference sequence).

This clonotype came up a few times. The chain links TRBV20-1 to TRBJ2-6; D is possibly TRBD1 (6 bases). V dropped 6 bases and J dropped 4 bases, with 13 bases sitting between them. Germline values: CDR1 DFQATT, CDR2 SNEGSKA (reference sequence). The CDR3 loop spans 14 amino acids. Here the CDR3 reads CSASGQSGANVLTF. CDR3 coding DNA: TGCAGTGCCTCCGGACAGTCCGGGGCCAACGTCCTGACTTTC.

This clonotype was seen only a few times. J is TRBJ1-2 and V is TRBV27, with TRBD1 as a possible D gene (6 bases). CDR3 size: 14 residues. Deletions cut 1 base from V and 6 bases from J, with 12 bases between. The germline V gene has CDR1 MNHEY and CDR2 SMNVEV (reference sequence). The CDR3 reads CASSLYPGANGYTF. CDR3 nucleotides: TGTGCCAGCAGTTTATATCCGGGGGCAAATGGCTACACCTTC.

The chain recombines TRBV12-5 with TRBJ2-5; D uncertain. The tail of the sequence fits TRBJ2-1 better, so the J call may be wrong. The CDR3 sequence is 11 residues long. The V gene's germline CDR1 is LGHNT and CDR2 FRNRAP. The CDR3 here is CASGLGDEQFF. CDR3 DNA sequence: TGTGCTAGTGGTTTAGGTGATGAGCAGTTCTTC.

The table lists this clonotype with a few counts. This chain connects TRBV7-9 to TRBJ2-7; D not resolved. V shed 1 base and J shed 3 bases, with 10 bases lying between them. From germline, CDR1 is SEHNR and CDR2 FQNEAQ (reference sequence). The CDR3 has 14 residues. CDR3 region: CASSLEAWGYEQYF. The CDR3, as DNA: TGTGCCAGCAGCTTAGAGGCGTGGGGCTACGAGCAGTACTTC.

V and J are TRBV19 and TRBJ2-6, with 11 bases that match TRBD1. The CDR3 runs to 18 residues. CDR1 and CDR2 (germline): LNHDA, SQIVND (reference sequence). V dropped 5 bases and J dropped 0; count of bases not matched to a gene: 6. For the CDR3, the DNA is TGTGCCAGTAGTGCCTTGGACAGGGGGCCCTCTGGGGCCAACGTCCTGACTTTC. Translated, it gives CASSALDRGPSGANVLTF.